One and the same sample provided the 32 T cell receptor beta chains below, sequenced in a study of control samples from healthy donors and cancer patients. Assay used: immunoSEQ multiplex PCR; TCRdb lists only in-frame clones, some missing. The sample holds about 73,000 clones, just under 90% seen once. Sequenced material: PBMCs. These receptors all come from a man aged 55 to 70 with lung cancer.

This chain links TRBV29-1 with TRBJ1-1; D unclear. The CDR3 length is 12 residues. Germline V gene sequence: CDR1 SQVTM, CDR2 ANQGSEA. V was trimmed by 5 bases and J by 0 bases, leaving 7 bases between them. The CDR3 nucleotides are TGCAGCGTTTACACCATGAACACTGAAGCTTTCTTT. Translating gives CSVYTMNTEAFF.

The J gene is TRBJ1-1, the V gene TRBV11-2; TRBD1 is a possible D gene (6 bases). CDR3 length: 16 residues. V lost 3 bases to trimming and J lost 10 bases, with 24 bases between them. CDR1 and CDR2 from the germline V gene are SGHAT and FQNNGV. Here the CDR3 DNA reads TGTGCCAGCAGCTTGGTTTCCCGGGGGGGGCTAAATGCAGCTTTCTTT. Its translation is CASSLVSRGGLNAAFF.

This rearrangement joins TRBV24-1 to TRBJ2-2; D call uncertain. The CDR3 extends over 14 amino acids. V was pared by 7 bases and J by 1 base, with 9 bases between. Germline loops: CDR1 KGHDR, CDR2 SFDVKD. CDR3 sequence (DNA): TGTGCCACCAGGCCCGGTCTGAACACCGGGGAGCTGTTTTTT. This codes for CATRPGLNTGELFF.

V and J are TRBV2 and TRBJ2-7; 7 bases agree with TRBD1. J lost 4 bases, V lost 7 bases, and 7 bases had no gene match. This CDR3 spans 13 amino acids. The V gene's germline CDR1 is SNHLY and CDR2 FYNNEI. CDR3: CASKGALVYEQYF. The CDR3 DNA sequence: TGTGCCAGCAAGGGGGCTCTAGTGTACGAGCAGTACTTC.

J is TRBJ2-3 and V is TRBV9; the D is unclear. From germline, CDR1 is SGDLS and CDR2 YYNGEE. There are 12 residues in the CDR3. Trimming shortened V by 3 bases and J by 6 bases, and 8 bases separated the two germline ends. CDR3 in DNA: TGTGCCAGCAGCGCTACATCGGATACGCAGTATTTT. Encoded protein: CASSATSDTQYF.

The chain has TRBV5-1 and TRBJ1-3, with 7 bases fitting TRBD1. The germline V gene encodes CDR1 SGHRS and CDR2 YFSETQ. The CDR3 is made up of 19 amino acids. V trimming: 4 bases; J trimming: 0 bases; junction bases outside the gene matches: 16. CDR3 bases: TGCGCCAGCAGCCCGGAAGTGGTACAGGGGTTTGTCTCTGGAAACACCATATATTTT. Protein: CASSPEVVQGFVSGNTIYF.

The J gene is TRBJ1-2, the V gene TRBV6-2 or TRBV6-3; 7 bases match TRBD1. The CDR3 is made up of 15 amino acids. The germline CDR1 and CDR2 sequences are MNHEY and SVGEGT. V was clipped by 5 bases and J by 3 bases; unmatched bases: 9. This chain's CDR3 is CASSDRAGRHYGYTF. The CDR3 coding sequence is TGTGCCAGCAGTGACAGGGCTGGGCGTCACTATGGCTACACCTTC.

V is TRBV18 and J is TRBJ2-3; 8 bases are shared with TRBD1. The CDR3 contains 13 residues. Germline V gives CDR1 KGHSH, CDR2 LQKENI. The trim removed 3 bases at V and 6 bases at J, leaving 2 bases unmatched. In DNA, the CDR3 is TGTGCCAGCTCACCCCGGGACAGGGATACGCAGTATTTT. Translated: CASSPRDRDTQYF.

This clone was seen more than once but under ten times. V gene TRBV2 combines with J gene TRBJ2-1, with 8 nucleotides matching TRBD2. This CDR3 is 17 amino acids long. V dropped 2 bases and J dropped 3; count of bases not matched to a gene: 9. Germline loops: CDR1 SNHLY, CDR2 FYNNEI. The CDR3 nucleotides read TGTGCCAGCAGTGAATGGTACCCGGGGGGGGGCTACAATGAGCAGTTCTTC. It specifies CASSEWYPGGGYNEQFF.

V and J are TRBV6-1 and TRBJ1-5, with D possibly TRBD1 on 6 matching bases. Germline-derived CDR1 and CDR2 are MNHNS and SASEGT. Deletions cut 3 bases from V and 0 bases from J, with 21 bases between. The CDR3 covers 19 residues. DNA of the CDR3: TGTGCCAGCAGTGAGGGAGGAGTGACAGGACTTTATAGCAATCAGCCCCAGCATTTT. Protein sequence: CASSEGGVTGLYSNQPQHF.

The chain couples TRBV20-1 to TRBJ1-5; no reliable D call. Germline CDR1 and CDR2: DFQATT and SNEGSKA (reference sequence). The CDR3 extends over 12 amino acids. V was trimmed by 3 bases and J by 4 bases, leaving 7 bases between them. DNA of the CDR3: TGCAGTGCTAGTAAGGGAAATCAGCCCCAGCATTTT. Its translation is CSASKGNQPQHF.

In nucleotides, the CDR3 is TGCAGCGTTCGAGGGGCCGCGAACACCGGGGAGCTGTTTTTT. It codes for CSVRGAANTGELFF. The V and J genes are TRBV29-1 and TRBJ2-2, with D perhaps TRBD1 or TRBD2 (5 bases each). From germline, CDR1 is SQVTM and CDR2 ANQGSEA. Trimming removed 5 bases from V and 0 bases from J, with 10 bases in between. The CDR3 sequence is 14 residues long.

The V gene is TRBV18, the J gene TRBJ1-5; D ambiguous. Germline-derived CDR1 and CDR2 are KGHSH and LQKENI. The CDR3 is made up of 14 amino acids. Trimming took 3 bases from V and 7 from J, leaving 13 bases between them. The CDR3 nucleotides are TGTGCCAGCTCACCTCTCGATCCTGAGCAGCCCCAGCATTTT. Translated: CASSPLDPEQPQHF. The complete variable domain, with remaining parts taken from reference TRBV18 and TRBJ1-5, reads NAGVMQNPRHLVRRRGQEARLRCSPMKGHSHVYWYRQLPEEGLKFMVYLQKENIIDESGMPKERFSAEFPKEGPSILRIQQVVRGDSAAYFCASSPLDPEQPQHFGDGTRLSIL.

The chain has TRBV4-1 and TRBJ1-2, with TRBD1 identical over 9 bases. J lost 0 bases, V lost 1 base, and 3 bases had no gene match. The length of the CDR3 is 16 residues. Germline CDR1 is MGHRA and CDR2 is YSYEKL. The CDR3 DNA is TGCGCCAGCAGCCAAGCTGGGACAGGGTCTAACTATGGCTACACCTTC. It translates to CASSQAGTGSNYGYTF.

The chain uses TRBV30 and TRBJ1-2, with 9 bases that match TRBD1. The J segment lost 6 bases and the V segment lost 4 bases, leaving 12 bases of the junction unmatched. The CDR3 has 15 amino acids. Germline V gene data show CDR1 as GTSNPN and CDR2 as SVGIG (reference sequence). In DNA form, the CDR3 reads TGTGCCTGGATTAGGGACAGGGTGTCATCCCATGGCTACACCTTC. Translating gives CAWIRDRVSSHGYTF.

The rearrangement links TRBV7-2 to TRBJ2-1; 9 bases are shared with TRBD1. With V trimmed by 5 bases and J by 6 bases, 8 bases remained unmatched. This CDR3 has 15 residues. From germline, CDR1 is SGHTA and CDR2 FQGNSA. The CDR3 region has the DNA TGTGCCAGCAGCCGGACAGGGGAAGGGTTCAATGAGCAGTTCTTC. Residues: CASSRTGEGFNEQFF.

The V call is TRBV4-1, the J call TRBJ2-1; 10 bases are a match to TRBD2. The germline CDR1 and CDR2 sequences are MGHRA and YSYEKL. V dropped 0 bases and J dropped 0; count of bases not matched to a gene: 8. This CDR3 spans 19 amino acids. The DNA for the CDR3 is TGCGCCAGCAGCCAAGATCCAAGCGGGGGGGCGCTCTCCTACAATGAGCAGTTCTTC. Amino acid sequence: CASSQDPSGGALSYNEQFF.

The CDR3 reads CASSLQGGMNTEAFF. The CDR3, as DNA: TGTGCCAGCAGCTTACAGGGCGGCATGAACACTGAAGCTTTCTTT. The V and J genes are TRBV7-2 and TRBJ1-1; D may be TRBD1 (5 bases). The CDR3 has 15 residues. Germline V gene data show CDR1 as SGHTA and CDR2 as FQGNSA. Trimming stripped 2 bases from V and 0 bases from J, with 10 bases between.

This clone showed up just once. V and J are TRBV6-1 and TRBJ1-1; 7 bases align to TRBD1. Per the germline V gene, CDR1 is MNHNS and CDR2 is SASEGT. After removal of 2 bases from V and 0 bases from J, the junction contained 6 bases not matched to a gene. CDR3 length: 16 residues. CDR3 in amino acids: CASSERTGYMNTEAFF. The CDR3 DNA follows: TGTGCCAGCAGTGAAAGGACAGGCTACATGAACACTGAAGCTTTCTTT.

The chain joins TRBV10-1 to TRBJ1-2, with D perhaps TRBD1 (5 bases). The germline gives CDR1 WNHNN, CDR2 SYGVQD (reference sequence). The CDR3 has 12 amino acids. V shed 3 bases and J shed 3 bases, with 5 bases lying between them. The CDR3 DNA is TGCGCCAGCAGTGAAGGGGACTATGGCTACACCTTC. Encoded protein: CASSEGDYGYTF.

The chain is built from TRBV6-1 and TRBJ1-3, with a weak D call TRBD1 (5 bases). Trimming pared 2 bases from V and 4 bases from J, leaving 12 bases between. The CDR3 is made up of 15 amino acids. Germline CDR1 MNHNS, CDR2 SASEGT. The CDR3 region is CASSEPGIVGNTIYF. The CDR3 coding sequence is TGTGCCAGCAGTGAACCAGGGATCGTCGGAAACACCATATATTTT.

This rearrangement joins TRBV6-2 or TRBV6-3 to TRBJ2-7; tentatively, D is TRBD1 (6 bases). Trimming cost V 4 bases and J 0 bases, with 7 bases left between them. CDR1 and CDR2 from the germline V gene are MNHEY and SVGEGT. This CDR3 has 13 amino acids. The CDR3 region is CASSWTDSYEQYV. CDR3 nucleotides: TGTGCCAGCAGTTGGACAGACTCCTACGAGCAGTACGTC.

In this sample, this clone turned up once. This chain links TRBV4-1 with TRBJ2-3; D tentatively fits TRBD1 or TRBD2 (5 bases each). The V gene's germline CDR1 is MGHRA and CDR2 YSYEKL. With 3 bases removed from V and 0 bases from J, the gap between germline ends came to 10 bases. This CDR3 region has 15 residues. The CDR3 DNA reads TGCGCCAGCAGCCAGCCCGGGACGAGCACAGATACGCAGTATTTT. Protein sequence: CASSQPGTSTDTQYF.

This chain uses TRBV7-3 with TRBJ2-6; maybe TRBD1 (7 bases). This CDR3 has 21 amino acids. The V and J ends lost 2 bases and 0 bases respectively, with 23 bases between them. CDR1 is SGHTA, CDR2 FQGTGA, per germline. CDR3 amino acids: CASSLWGTGDSYSSGANVLTF. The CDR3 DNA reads TGTGCCAGCAGCTTATGGGGTACAGGGGACTCTTATAGCTCTGGGGCCAACGTCCTGACTTTC.

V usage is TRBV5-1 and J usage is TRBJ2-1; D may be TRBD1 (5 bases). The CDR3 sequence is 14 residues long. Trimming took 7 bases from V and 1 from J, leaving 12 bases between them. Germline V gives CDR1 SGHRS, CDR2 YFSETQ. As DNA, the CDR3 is TGCGCCAGCCTCAGGGATCGTTCCTACAATGAGCAGTTCTTC. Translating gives CASLRDRSYNEQFF.

This CDR3 is CAWSAPGRAFF. The CDR3 region has the DNA TGTGCCTGGAGTGCCCCCGGGCGCGCTTTCTTT. The J gene is TRBJ1-1, the V gene TRBV30; no firm D call. Germline values: CDR1 GTSNPN, CDR2 SVGIG (reference sequence). V dropped 1 base and J dropped 11 bases, with 11 bases sitting between them. The CDR3 consists of 11 residues.

The CDR3 DNA is TGTGCCAGCAGACGGACAGAAACCCATGAGCAGTTCTTC. It specifies CASRRTETHEQFF. The rearrangement links TRBV12-3 or TRBV12-4 to TRBJ2-1, with TRBD1 as a possible D gene (6 bases). The CDR3 sequence is 13 residues long. Trimming removed 6 bases at V and 8 bases at J, with 14 bases between.

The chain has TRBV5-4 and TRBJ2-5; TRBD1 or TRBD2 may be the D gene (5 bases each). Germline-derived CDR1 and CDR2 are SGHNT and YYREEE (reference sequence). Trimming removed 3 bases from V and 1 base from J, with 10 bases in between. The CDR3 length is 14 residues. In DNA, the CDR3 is TGTGCCAGCAGCTATTCCGGGACCCAAGAGACCCAGTACTTC. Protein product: CASSYSGTQETQYF.

Here the CDR3 DNA reads TGTGCCGCCGGGGACGGTGAGGGATCAGATACGCAGTATTTT. Its translation is CAAGDGEGSDTQYF. The genes are TRBV24-1 and TRBJ2-3; D tentatively reads TRBD1 or TRBD2 (5 bases each). The CDR3 totals 14 residues. Trimming removed 12 bases from V and 4 bases from J, with 19 bases in between. Germline-derived CDR1 and CDR2 are KGHDR and SFDVKD.

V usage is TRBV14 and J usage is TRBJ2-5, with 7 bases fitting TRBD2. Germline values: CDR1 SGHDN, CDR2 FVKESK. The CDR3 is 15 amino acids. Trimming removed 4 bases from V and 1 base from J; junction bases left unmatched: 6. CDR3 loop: CASSPAGLPQETQYF. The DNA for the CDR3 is TGTGCCAGCAGCCCAGCGGGGCTACCCCAAGAGACCCAGTACTTC.

CDR3 residues: CSVVTSSYGYTF. The CDR3 DNA reads as TGCAGCGTTGTAACGTCGTCCTATGGCTACACCTTC. The gene calls are TRBV29-1 and TRBJ1-2; D gene uncertain. Looked up from germline, CDR1 is SQVTM and CDR2 is ANQGSEA. The V end lost 4 bases, the J end lost 4 bases, and 10 bases lay between the germline ends. The CDR3 spans 12 residues.

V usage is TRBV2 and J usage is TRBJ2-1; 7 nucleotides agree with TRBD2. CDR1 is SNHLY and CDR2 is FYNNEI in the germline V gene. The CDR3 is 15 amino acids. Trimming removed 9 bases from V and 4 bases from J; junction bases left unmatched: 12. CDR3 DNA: TGTGCCAGTTTCGAATCGGGGGGTCGGTACAATGAGCAGTTCTTC. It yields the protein CASFESGGRYNEQFF.